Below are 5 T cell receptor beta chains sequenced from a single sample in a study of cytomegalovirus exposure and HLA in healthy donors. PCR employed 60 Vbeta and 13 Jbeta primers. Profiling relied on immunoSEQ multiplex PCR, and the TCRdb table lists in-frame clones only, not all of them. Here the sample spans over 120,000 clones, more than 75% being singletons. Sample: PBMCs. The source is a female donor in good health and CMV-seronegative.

The CDR3 coding sequence is TGTGCCAGCAGCCCTAGACAGGGGACCGAGCAGTACTTC. Translation: CASSPRQGTEQYF. The chain is built from TRBV11-3 and TRBJ2-7; 8 bases agree with TRBD1. The CDR3 contains 13 residues. J gave up 6 bases and V 5 bases, and 6 bases lay outside the gene matches. CDR1 SGHNT and CDR2 YENEEA come from the germline V gene.

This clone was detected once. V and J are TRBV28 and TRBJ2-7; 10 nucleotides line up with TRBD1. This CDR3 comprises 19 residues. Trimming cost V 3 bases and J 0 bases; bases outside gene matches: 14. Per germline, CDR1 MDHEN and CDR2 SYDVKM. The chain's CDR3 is CASSFFWGTGDHSSYEQYF. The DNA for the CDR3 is TGTGCCAGCAGTTTTTTTTGGGGGACAGGGGATCACAGCTCCTACGAGCAGTACTTC.

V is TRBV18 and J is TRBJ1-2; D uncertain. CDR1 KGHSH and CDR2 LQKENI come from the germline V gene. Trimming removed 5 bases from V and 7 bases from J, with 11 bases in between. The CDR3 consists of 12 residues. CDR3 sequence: CASSLLTGGYTF. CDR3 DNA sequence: TGTGCCAGCTCATTACTAACGGGTGGCTACACCTTC. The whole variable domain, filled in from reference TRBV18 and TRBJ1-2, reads NAGVMQNPRHLVRRRGQEARLRCSPMKGHSHVYWYRQLPEEGLKFMVYLQKENIIDESGMPKERFSAEFPKEGPSILRIQQVVRGDSAAYFCASSLLTGGYTFGSGTRLTVV.

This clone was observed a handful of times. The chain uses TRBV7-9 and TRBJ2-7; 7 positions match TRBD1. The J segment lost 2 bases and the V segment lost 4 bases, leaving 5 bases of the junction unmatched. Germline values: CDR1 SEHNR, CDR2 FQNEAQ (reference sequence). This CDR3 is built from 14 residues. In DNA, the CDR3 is TGTGCCAGCAGCTCTCGGACAGGAGCCTACGAGCAGTACTTC. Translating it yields CASSSRTGAYEQYF.

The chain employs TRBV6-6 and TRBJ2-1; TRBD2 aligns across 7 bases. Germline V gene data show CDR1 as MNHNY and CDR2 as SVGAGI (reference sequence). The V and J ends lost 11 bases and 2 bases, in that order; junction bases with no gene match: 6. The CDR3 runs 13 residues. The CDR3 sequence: CAGGEGPYNEQFF. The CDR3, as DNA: TGTGCCGGCGGGGAGGGCCCCTACAATGAGCAGTTCTTC.